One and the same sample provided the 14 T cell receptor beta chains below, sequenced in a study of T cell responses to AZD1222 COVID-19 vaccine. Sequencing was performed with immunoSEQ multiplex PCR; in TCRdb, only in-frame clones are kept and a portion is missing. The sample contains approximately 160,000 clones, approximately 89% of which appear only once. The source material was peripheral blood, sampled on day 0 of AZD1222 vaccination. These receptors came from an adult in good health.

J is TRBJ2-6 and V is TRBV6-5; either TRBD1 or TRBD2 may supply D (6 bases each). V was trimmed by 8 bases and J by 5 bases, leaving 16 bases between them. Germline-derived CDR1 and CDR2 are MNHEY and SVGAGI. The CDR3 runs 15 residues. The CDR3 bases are TGTGCCAGCGGACTACAGGGTCGCCGGGCCAACGTCCTGACTTTC. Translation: CASGLQGRRANVLTF.

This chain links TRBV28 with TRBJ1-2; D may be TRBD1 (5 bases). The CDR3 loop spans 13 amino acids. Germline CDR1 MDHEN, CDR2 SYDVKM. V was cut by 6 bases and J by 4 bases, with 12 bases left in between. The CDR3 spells CASRWDVGYGYTF. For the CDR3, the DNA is TGTGCCAGCAGGTGGGACGTGGGCTATGGCTACACCTTC.

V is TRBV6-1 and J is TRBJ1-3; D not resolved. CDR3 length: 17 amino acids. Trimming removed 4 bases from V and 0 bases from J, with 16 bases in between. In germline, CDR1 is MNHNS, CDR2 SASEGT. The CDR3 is CASSGIGGMSSGNTIYF. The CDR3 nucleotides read TGTGCCAGCAGTGGAATAGGAGGGATGAGCTCTGGAAACACCATATATTTT.

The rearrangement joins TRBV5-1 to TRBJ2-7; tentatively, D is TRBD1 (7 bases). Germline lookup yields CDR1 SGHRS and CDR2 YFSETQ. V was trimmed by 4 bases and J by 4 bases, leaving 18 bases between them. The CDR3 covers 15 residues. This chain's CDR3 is CASSLLPQGGYEQYF. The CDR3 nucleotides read TGCGCCAGCAGCCTTCTACCGCAGGGGGGTTACGAGCAGTACTTC.

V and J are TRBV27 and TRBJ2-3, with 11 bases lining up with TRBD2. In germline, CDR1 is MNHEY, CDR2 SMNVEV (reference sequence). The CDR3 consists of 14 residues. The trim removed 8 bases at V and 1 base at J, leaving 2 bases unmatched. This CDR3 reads CASQGLAGTDTQYF. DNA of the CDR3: TGTGCCAGCCAGGGACTAGCGGGCACAGATACGCAGTATTTT.

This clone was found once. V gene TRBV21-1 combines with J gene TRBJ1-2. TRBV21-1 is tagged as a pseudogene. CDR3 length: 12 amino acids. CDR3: CASSKDREAYTF. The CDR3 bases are TGTGCCAGCAGCAAAGACCGGGAAGCCTACACCTTC.

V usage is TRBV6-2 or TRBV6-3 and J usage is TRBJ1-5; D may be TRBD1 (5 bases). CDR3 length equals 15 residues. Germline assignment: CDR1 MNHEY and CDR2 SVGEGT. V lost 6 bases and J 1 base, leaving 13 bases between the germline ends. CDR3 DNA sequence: TGTGCCAGCAGCACTCGATCAGGGAGCAATCAGCCCCAGCATTTT. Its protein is CASSTRSGSNQPQHF.

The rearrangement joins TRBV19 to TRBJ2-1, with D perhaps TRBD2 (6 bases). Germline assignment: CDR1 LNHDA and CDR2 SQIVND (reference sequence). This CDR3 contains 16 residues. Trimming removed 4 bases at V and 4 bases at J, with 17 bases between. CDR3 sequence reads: CASSKGLQRAYNEQFF. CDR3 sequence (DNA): TGTGCCAGTAGTAAAGGGTTACAGCGGGCGTACAATGAGCAGTTCTTC.

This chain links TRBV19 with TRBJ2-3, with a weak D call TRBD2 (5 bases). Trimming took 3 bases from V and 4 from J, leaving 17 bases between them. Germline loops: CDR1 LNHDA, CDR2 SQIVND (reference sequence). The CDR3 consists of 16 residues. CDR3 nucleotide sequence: TGTGCCAGTAGTATCAATGTGGCTAGCAGTCCAGATACGCAGTATTTT. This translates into CASSINVASSPDTQYF.

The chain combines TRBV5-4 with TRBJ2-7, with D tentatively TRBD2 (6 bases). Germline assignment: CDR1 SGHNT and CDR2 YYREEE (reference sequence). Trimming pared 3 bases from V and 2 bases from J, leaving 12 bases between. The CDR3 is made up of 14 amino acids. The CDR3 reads CASSYGTFTYEQYF. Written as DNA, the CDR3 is TGTGCCAGCAGCTATGGGACTTTTACCTACGAGCAGTACTTC.

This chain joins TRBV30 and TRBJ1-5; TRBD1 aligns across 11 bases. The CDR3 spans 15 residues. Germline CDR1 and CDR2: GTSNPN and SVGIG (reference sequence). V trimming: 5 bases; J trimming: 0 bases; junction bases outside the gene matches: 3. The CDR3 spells CAWGQGAFSNQPQHF. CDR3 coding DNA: TGTGCCTGGGGACAGGGGGCATTTAGCAATCAGCCCCAGCATTTT.

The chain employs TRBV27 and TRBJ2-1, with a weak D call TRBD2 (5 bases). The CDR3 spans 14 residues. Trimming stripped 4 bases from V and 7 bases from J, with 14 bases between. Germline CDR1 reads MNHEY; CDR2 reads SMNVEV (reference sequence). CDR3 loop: CASSSPLEMNEQFF. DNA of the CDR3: TGTGCCAGCAGTTCCCCACTAGAGATGAATGAGCAGTTCTTC.

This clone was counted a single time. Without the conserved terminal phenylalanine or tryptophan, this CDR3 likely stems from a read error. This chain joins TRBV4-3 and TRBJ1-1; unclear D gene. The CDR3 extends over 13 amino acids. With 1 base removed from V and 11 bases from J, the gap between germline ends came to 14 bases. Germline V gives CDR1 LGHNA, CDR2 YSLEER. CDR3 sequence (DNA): TGCGCCAGCAGCCAAGTAGGCTCCTGGGTGGCTTTCCTT. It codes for CASSQVGSWVAFL.

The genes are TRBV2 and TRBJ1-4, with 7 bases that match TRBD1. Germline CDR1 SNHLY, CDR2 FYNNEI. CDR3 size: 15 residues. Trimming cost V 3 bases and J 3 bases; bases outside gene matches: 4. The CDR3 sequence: CASSDPGQPNEKLFF. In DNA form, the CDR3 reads TGTGCCAGCAGTGACCCGGGACAGCCTAATGAAAAACTGTTTTTT.